This T cell receptor (beta chain) was recorded in a study of T cells in Graves' hyperthyroidism and ophthalmopathy. Germline V gene lookup returns CDR1 SGHRS and CDR2 YFSETQ. The CDR3 has 16 residues. V shed 0 bases and J shed 8 bases, with 18 bases lying between them. In its sample, this clonotype was seen a few times. Amplification yielded TCR beta CDR3 regions, with RNA transcripts as the source. When the TCR CDR3 underwent first-round RT-PCR, the HTBI primer set was used. Via MiXCR, TCRdb re-called the multiplex PCR reads, giving one row per CDR3 protein. Of more than 500,000 distinct CDR3 sequences in the sample, 14% were seen once. Isolation of PBMCs was performed on approximately 10 ml fresh peripheral blood.

This TCR came from a woman in her thirties or forties with Graves' hyperthyroidism. V is TRBV5-1 and J is TRBJ2-1, with D tentatively TRBD2 (6 bases). The source material was blood. In DNA, the CDR3 is TGCGCCAGCAGCTTGGGGAGGGCGCAAGGGAAGGATGAGCAGTTCTTC. Amino acid sequence: CASSLGRAQGKDEQFF.